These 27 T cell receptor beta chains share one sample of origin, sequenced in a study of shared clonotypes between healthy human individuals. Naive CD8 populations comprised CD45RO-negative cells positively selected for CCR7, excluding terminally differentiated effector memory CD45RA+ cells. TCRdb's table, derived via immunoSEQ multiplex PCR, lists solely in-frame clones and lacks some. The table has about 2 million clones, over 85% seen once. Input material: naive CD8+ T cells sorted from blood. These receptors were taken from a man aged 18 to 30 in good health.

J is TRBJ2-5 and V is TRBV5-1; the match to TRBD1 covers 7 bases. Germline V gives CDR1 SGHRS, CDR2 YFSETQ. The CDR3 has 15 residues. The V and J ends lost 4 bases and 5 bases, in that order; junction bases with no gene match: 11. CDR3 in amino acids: CASSPGQAVLETQYF. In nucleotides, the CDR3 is TGCGCCAGCAGCCCCGGACAGGCAGTTTTGGAGACCCAGTACTTC.

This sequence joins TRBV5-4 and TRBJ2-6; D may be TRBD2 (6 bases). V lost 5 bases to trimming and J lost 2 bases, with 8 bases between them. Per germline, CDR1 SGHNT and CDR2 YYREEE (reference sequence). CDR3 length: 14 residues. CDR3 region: CASSWGAGANVLTF. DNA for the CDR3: TGTGCCAGCAGTTGGGGGGCTGGGGCCAACGTCCTGACTTTC. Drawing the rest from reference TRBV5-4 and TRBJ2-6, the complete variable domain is ETGVTQSPTHLIKTRGQQVTLRCSSQSGHNTVSWYQQALGQGPQFIFQYYREEENGRGNFPPRFSGLQFPNYSSELNVNALELDDSALYLCASSWGAGANVLTFGAGSRLTVL.

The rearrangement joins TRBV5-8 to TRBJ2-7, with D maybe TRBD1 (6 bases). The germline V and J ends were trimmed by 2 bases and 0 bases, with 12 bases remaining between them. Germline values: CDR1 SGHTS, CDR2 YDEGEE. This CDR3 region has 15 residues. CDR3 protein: CASSFGQIPSYEQYF. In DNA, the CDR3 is TGTGCCAGCAGCTTCGGACAGATACCCTCCTACGAGCAGTACTTC.

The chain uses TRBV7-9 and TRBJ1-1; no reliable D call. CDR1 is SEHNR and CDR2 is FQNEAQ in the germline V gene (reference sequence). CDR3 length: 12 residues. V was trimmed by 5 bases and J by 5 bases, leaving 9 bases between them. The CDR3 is CASSRTQTEAFF. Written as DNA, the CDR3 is TGTGCCAGCAGCCGAACTCAGACTGAAGCTTTCTTT.

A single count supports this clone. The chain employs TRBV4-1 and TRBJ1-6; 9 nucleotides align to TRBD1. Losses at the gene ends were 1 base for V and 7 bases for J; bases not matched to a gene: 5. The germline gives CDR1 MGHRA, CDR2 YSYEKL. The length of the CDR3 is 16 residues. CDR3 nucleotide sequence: TGCGCCAGCAGCCAAGGCGCCGGACAGGGGAATTCACCCCTCCACTTT. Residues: CASSQGAGQGNSPLHF.

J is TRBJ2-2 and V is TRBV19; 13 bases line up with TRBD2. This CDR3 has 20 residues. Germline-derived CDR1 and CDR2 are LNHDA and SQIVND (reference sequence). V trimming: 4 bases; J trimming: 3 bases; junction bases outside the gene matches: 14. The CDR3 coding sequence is TGTGCCAGTAGTACCCCCGGGACTAGCGGGACCATTTGGTACACCGGGGAGCTGTTTTTT. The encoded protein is CASSTPGTSGTIWYTGELFF.

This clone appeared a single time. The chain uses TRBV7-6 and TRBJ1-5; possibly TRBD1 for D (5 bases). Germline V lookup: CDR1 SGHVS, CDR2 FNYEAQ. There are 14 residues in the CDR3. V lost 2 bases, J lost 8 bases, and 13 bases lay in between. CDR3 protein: CASSLFGGSEPQHF. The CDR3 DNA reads TGTGCCAGCAGCTTATTTGGGGGTAGCGAGCCCCAGCATTTT.

CDR3 loop: CASSQESNYNEQFF. CDR3 bases: TGCGCCAGCAGCCAAGAGAGCAATTACAATGAGCAGTTCTTC. The V call is TRBV4-3, the J call TRBJ2-1; the D is unclear. Germline V gives CDR1 LGHNA, CDR2 YSLEER. CDR3 length: 14 amino acids. V was clipped by 0 bases and J by 4 bases, with 7 bases between them.

In DNA form, the CDR3 reads TGTGCCGTGAGACCTGGACAGGGGTTGGGGGAGACCCAGTACTTC. Translation gives CAVRPGQGLGETQYF. The chain couples TRBV10-3 to TRBJ2-5; 9 bases map to TRBD1. Germline loops: CDR1 ENHRY, CDR2 SYGVKD. CDR3 length: 15 amino acids. V was clipped by 11 bases and J by 5 bases; unmatched bases: 15.

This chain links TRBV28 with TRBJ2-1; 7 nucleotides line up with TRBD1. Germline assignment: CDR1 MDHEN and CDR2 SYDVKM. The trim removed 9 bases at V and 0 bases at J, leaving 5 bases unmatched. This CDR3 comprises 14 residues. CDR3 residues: CASKGAGSYNEQFF. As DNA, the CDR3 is TGTGCCAGTAAGGGGGCAGGCTCCTACAATGAGCAGTTCTTC.

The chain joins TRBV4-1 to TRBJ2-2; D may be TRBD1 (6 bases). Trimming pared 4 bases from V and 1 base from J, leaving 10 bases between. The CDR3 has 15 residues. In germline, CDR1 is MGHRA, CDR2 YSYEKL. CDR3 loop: CASSRLQGNTGELFF. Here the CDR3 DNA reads TGCGCCAGCAGCCGCCTACAGGGGAACACCGGGGAGCTGTTTTTT.

The CDR3 sequence: CASTEPDSLKAFF. The CDR3 nucleotides are TGCGCCAGCACCGAACCTGACAGTTTAAAAGCTTTCTTT. This chain joins TRBV5-1 and TRBJ1-1; maybe TRBD1 (5 bases). CDR3 length equals 13 residues. The V end was cut by 6 bases, the J end by 9 bases, with 18 bases between. CDR1 is SGHRS, CDR2 YFSETQ, per germline.

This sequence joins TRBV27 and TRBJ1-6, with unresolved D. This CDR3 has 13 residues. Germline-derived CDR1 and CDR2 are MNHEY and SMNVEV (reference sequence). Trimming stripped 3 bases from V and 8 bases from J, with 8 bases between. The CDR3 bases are TGTGCCAGCAGTTTGTACGGAGATTCACCCCTCCACTTT. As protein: CASSLYGDSPLHF.

In DNA, the CDR3 is TGTGCCAGCAGCTTATGGGCTACAGATACGCAGTATTTT. Its protein is CASSLWATDTQYF. This chain connects TRBV11-3 to TRBJ2-3, with D unresolved. Germline assignment: CDR1 SGHNT and CDR2 YENEEA. This CDR3 comprises 13 residues. V was shortened by 2 bases and J by 3 bases, with 6 bases between the two germline ends.

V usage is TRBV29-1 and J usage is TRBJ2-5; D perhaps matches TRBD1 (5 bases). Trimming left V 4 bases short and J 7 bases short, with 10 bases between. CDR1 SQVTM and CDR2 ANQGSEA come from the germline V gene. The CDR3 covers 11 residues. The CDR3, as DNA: TGCAGCGTTGTCCAGGGTGGGACCCAGTACTTC. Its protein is CSVVQGGTQYF.

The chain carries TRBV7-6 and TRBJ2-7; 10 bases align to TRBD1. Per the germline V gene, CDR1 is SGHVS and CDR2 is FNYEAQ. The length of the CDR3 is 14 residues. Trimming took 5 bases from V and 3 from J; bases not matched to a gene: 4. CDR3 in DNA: TGTGCCAGCAGCCCCGGGACAGGGGACTACGAGCAGTACTTC. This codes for CASSPGTGDYEQYF. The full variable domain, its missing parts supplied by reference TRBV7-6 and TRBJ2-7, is GAGVSQSPRYKVTKRGQDVALRCDPISGHVSLYWYRQALGQGPEFLTYFNYEAQQDKSGLPNDRFSAERPEGSISTLTIQRTEQRDSAMYRCASSPGTGDYEQYFGPGTRLTVT.

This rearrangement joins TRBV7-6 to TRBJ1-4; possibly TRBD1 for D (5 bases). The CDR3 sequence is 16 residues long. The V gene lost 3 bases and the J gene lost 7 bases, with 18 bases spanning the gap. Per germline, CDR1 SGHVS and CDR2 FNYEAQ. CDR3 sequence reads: CASSFRGPRLGEKLFF. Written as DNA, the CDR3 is TGTGCCAGCAGCTTCCGGGGACCCCGTCTGGGTGAAAAACTGTTTTTT.

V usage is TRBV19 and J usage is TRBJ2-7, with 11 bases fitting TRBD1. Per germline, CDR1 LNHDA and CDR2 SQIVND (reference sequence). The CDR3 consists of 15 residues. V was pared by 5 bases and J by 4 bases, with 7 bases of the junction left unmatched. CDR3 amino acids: CASSPGTGGLYEQYF. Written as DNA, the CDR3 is TGTGCCAGTAGTCCCGGGACAGGGGGTCTGTACGAGCAGTACTTC.

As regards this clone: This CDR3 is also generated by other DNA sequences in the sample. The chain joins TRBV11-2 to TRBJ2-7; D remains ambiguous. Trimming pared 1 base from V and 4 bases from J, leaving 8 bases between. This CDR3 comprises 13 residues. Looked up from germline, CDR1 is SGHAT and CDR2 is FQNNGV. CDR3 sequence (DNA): TGTGCCAGCAGCTTAGCGGTGGGGTACGAGCAGTACTTC. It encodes CASSLAVGYEQYF.

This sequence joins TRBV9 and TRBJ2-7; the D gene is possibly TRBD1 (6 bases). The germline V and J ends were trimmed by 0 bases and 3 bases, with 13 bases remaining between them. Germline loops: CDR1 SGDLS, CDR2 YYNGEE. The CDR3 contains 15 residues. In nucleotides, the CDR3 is TGTGCCAGCAGCGTAGGGCAGGGGCTCCTCTACGAGCAGTACTTC. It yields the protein CASSVGQGLLYEQYF.

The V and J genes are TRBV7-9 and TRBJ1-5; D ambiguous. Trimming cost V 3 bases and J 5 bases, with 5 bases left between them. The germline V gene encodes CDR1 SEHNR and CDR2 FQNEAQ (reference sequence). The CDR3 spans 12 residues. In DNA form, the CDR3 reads TGTGCCAGCAGCTTCCAGGATCAGCCCCAGCATTTT. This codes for CASSFQDQPQHF.

The CDR3, as DNA: TGTGCCAGCAGCGCGGGAGGTACAGGGGGAGATCAGTTCTTC. Its translation: CASSAGGTGGDQFF. The V call is TRBV9, the J call TRBJ2-1; D possibly corresponds to TRBD1 (8 bases). Per the germline V gene, CDR1 is SGDLS and CDR2 is YYNGEE. The V end lost 3 bases, the J end lost 13 bases, and 20 bases lay between the germline ends. CDR3 size: 14 residues.

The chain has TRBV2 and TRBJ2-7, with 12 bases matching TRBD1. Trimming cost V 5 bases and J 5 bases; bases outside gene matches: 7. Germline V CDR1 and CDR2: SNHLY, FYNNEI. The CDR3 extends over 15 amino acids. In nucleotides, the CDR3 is TGTGCCAGCAGTTCCCCGGGACAGGGGGCTCACGAGCAGTACTTC. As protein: CASSSPGQGAHEQYF. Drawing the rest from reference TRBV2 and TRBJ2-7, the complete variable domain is EPEVTQTPSHQVTQMGQEVILRCVPISNHLYFYWYRQILGQKVEFLVSFYNNEISEKSEIFDDQFSVERPDGSNFTLKIRSTKLEDSAMYFCASSSPGQGAHEQYFGPGTRLTVT.

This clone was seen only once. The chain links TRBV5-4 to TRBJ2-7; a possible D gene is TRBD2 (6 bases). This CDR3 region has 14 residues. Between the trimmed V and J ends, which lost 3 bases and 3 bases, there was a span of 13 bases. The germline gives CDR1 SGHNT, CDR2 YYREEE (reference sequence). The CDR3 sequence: CASSSGGYDYEQYF. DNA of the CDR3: TGTGCCAGCAGCTCCGGGGGATACGACTACGAGCAGTACTTC. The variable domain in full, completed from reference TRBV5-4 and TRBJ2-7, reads ETGVTQSPTHLIKTRGQQVTLRCSSQSGHNTVSWYQQALGQGPQFIFQYYREEENGRGNFPPRFSGLQFPNYSSELNVNALELDDSALYLCASSSGGYDYEQYFGPGTRLTVT.

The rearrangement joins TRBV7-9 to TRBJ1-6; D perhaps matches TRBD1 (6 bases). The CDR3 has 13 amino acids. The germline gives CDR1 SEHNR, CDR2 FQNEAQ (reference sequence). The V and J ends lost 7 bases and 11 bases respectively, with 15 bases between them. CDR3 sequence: CASTDRPGTPLHF. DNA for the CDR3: TGTGCCAGCACTGACAGGCCGGGGACACCCCTCCACTTT.

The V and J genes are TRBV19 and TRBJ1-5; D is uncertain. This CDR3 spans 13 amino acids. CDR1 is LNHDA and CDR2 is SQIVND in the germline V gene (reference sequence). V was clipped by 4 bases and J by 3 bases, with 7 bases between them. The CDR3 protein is CASSTGYNQPQHF. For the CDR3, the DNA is TGTGCCAGTAGTACGGGTTACAATCAGCCCCAGCATTTT.

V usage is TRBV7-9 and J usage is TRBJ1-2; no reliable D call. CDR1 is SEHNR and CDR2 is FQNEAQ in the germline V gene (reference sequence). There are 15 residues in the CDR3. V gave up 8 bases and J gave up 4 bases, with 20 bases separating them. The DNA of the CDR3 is TGTGCCAGCCGCGGGCCGGCGGGAGGGCCCTATGGCTACACCTTC. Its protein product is CASRGPAGGPYGYTF.